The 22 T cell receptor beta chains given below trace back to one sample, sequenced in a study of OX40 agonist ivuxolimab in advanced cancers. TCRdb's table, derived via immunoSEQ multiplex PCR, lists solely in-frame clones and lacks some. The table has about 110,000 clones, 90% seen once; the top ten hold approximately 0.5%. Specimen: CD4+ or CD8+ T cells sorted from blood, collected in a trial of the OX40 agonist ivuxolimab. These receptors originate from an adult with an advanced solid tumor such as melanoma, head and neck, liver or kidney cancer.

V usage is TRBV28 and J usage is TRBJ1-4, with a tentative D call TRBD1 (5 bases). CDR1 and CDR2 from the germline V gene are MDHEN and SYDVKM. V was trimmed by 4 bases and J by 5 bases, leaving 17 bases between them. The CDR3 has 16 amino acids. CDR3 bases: TGTGCCAGCAGTTCTCTTTTAGGGGCGCGGAATGAAAAACTGTTTTTT. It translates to CASSSLLGARNEKLFF.

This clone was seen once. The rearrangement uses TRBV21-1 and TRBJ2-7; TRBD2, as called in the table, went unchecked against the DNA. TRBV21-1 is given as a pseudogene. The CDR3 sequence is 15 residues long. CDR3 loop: CASSKPLAESYEQYF. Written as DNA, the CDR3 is TGTGCCAGCAGCAAACCACTAGCGGAGAGCTACGAGCAGTACTTC.

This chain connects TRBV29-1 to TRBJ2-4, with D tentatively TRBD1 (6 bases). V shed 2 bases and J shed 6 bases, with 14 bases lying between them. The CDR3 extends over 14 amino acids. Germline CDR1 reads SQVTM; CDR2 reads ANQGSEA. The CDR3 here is CSVELGAYGNIQYF. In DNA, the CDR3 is TGCAGCGTTGAACTGGGGGCTTATGGAAACATTCAGTACTTC.

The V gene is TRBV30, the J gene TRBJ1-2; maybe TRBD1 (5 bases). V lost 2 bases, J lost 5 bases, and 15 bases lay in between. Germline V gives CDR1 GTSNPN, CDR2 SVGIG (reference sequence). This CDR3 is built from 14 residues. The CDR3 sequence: CAWSRTQNLYGYTF. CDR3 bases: TGTGCCTGGAGTCGGACACAAAACCTTTATGGCTACACCTTC.

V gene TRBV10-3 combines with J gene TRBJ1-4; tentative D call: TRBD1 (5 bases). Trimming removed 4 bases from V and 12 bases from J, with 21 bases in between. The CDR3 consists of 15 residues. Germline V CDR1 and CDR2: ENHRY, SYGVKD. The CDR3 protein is CAISASGGVGLELFF. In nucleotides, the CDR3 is TGTGCCATCAGTGCCTCAGGAGGGGTTGGGTTGGAACTGTTTTTT.

The CDR3 nucleotides are TGCGCCAGCAGCCAAGGGGACAACCGGTACGAGCAGTACTTC. This encodes CASSQGDNRYEQYF. The V and J genes are TRBV4-1 and TRBJ2-7; perhaps TRBD1 as D (6 bases). Germline assignment: CDR1 MGHRA and CDR2 YSYEKL. CDR3 length equals 14 residues. V was trimmed by 1 base and J by 4 bases, leaving 11 bases between them.

For the CDR3, the DNA is TGTGCCAGTAGTATGGGACAGGGGGTATCTCTCTATGGCTACACCTTC. Its protein product is CASSMGQGVSLYGYTF. The chain uses TRBV19 and TRBJ1-2; 11 positions match TRBD1. V trimming: 3 bases; J trimming: 4 bases; junction bases outside the gene matches: 7. The CDR3 is made up of 16 amino acids. CDR1 LNHDA and CDR2 SQIVND come from the germline V gene (reference sequence).

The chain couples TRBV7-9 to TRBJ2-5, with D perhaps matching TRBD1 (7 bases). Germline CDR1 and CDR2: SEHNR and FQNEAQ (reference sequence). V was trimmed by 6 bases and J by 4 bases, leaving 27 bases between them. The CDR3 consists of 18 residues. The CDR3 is CASSLTGELDRRGETQYF. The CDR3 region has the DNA TGTGCCAGCAGTTTGACCGGAGAGTTGGACAGGCGGGGAGAGACCCAGTACTTC.

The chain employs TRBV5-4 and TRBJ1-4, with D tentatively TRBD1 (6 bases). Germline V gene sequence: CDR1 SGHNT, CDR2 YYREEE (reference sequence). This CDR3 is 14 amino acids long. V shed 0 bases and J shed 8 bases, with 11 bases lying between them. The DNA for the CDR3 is TGTGCCAGCAGCTTGGGGACAGCCGAGGAAAAACTGTTTTTT. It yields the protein CASSLGTAEEKLFF. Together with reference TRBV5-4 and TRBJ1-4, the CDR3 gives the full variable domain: ETGVTQSPTHLIKTRGQQVTLRCSSQSGHNTVSWYQQALGQGPQFIFQYYREEENGRGNFPPRFSGLQFPNYSSELNVNALELDDSALYLCASSLGTAEEKLFFGSGTQLSVL.

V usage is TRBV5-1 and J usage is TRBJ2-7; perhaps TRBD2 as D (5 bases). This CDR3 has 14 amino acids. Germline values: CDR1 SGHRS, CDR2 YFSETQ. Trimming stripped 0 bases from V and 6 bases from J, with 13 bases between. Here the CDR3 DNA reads TGCGCCAGCAGCTTGGCGGTAGGGAGCAGCGAGCAGTACTTC. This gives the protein CASSLAVGSSEQYF.

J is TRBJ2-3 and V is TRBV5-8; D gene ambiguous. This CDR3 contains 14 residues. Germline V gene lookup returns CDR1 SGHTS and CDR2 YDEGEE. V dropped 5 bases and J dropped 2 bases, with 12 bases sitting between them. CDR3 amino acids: CASRPPFDTDTQYF. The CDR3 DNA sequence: TGTGCCAGCAGACCGCCGTTTGACACAGATACGCAGTATTTT.

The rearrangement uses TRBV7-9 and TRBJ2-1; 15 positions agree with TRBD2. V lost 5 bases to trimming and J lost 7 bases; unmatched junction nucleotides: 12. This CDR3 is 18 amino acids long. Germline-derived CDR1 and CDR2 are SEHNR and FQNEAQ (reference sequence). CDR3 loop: CASSPKTGTSGGKNEQFF. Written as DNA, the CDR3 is TGTGCCAGCAGCCCAAAAACCGGGACTAGCGGGGGGAAAAATGAGCAGTTCTTC.

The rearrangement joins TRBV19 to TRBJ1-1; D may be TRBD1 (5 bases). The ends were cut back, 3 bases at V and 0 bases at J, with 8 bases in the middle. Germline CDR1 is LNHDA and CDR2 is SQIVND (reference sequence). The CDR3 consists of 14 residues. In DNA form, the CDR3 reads TGTGCCAGTAGTATCGGGGGGATGAACACTGAAGCTTTCTTT. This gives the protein CASSIGGMNTEAFF.

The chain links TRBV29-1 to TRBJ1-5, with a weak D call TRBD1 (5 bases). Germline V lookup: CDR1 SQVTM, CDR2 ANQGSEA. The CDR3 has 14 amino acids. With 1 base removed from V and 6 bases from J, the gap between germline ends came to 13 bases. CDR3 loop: CSVEVSGSGQPQHF. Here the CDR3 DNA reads TGCAGCGTTGAAGTTTCAGGGTCAGGTCAGCCCCAGCATTTT.

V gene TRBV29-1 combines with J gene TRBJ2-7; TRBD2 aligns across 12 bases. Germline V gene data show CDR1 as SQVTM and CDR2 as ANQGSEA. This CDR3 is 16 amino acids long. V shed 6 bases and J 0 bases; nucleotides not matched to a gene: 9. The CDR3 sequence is CSVELAGGHGSYEQYF. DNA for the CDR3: TGCAGCGTGGAACTAGCGGGGGGCCACGGCTCCTACGAGCAGTACTTC.

The CDR3 protein is CAWNRVYGYTF. In DNA form, the CDR3 reads TGTGCCTGGAATAGGGTCTATGGCTACACCTTC. This chain joins TRBV30 and TRBJ1-2; D gene ambiguous. The CDR3 spans 11 residues. Germline-derived CDR1 and CDR2 are GTSNPN and SVGIG (reference sequence). V was trimmed by 4 bases and J by 4 bases, leaving 7 bases between them.

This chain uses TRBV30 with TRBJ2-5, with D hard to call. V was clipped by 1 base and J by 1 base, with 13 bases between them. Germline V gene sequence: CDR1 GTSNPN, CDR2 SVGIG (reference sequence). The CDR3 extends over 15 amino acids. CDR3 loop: CAWSAPVTFQETQYF. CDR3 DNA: TGTGCCTGGAGTGCTCCGGTGACGTTCCAAGAGACCCAGTACTTC.

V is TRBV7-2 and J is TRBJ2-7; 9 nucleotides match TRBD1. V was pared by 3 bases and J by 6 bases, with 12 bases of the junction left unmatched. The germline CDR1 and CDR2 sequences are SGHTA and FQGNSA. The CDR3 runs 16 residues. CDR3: CASSLGGTGRLGEQYF. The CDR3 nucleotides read TGTGCCAGCAGCTTGGGGGGGACAGGGAGACTAGGCGAGCAGTACTTC.

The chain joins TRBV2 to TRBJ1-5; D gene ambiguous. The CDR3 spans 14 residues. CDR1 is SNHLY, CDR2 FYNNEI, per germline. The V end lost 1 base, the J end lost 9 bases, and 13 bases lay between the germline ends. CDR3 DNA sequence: TGTGCCAGCAGTGAAGAGATGGGGATCCGGCCCCAGCATTTT. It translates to CASSEEMGIRPQHF.

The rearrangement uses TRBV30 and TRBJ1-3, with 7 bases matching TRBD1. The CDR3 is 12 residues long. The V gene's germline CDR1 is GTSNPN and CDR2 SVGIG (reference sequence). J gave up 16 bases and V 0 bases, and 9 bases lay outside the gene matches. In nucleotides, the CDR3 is TGTGCCTGGAGTGTAATTAAGACAGGGACGTATTTT. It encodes CAWSVIKTGTYF.

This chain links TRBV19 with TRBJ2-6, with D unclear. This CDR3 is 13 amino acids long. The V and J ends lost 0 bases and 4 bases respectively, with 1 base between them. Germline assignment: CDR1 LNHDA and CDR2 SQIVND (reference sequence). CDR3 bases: TGTGCCAGTAGTATAGACGGGGCCAACGTCCTGACTTTC. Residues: CASSIDGANVLTF.

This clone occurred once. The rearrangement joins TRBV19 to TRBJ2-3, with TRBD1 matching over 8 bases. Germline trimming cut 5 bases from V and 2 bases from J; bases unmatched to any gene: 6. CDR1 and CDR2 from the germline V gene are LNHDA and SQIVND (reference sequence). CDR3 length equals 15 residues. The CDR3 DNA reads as TGTGCCAGTAGTCAGGGGGCGGGATACACAGATACGCAGTATTTT. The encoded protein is CASSQGAGYTDTQYF.